Listed here are 14 T cell receptor beta chains from one sample, sequenced in a study of shared clonotypes between healthy human individuals. Repertoires were generated with immunoSEQ multiplex PCR, while TCRdb's copy carries only in-frame clones and drops some. The table shows over 400,000 clones, with 95% to 96% occurring only once. The specimen sequenced was naive CD4+ T cells sorted from blood. Specified subset: CD45RA+ positively selected. The receptors come from a woman aged 30 to 39 in good health.

This chain uses TRBV9 with TRBJ2-5; D may be TRBD1 (5 bases). Germline V gene sequence: CDR1 SGDLS, CDR2 YYNGEE. This CDR3 comprises 15 residues. V shed 0 bases and J shed 0 bases, with 9 bases lying between them. In nucleotides, the CDR3 is TGTGCCAGCAGCGTAGCTAAGGGGTACCAAGAGACCCAGTACTTC. Translated: CASSVAKGYQETQYF.

This chain joins TRBV5-6 and TRBJ2-2; D perhaps matches TRBD2 (6 bases). CDR1 and CDR2 (germline): SGHDT, YYEEEE. V gave up 3 bases and J gave up 0 bases, with 12 bases separating them. The CDR3 totals 16 residues. The CDR3 is CASSSYRETNTGELFF. CDR3 DNA sequence: TGTGCCAGCAGCTCCTATCGGGAGACGAACACCGGGGAGCTGTTTTTT.

The CDR3 spells CASSLWTRLDTQYF. The CDR3 nucleotides read TGCGCCAGCAGCCTTTGGACCCGACTGGATACGCAGTATTTT. The chain links TRBV5-1 to TRBJ2-3; D uncertain. The CDR3 contains 14 residues. V lost 4 bases and J 6 bases, leaving 15 bases between the germline ends. The germline CDR1 and CDR2 sequences are SGHRS and YFSETQ.

The chain is built from TRBV4-1 and TRBJ2-5; 12 nucleotides agree with TRBD2. Germline V CDR1 and CDR2: MGHRA, YSYEKL. The junction had 16 bases not matched to a gene; V was cut back by 5 bases and J by 3 bases. The CDR3 has 19 amino acids. CDR3 protein: CASSTPPPFRLAGEETQYF. The DNA for the CDR3 is TGCGCCAGCAGCACTCCCCCACCGTTCCGACTAGCGGGAGAAGAGACCCAGTACTTC.

In this sample, this clone turned up once. The rearrangement uses TRBV2 and TRBJ2-3, with D tentatively TRBD2 (6 bases). The CDR3 runs 15 residues. The germline V gene has CDR1 SNHLY and CDR2 FYNNEI. V shed 8 bases and J shed 9 bases, with 24 bases lying between them. Written as DNA, the CDR3 is TGTGCCAGCTCGCGCGGGCTGGCGGGGACCTACACGCAGTATTTT. Translation: CASSRGLAGTYTQYF. The complete variable domain, with remaining parts taken from reference TRBV2 and TRBJ2-3, reads EPEVTQTPSHQVTQMGQEVILRCVPISNHLYFYWYRQILGQKVEFLVSFYNNEISEKSEIFDDQFSVERPDGSNFTLKIRSTKLEDSAMYFCASSRGLAGTYTQYFGPGTRLTVL.

The DNA of the CDR3 is TGTGCCAGCAGCCCAGGACTAGCGATTCCCTACGAGCAGTACTTC. It yields the protein CASSPGLAIPYEQYF. This rearrangement joins TRBV7-2 to TRBJ2-7; 9 positions match TRBD2. The CDR3 consists of 15 residues. The J segment lost 2 bases and the V segment lost 5 bases, leaving 7 bases of the junction unmatched. Germline V gene lookup returns CDR1 SGHTA and CDR2 FQGNSA.

This clone has just a few counts. The gene calls are TRBV6-1 and TRBJ1-5; no definite D call. The CDR3 contains 13 residues. CDR1 and CDR2 (germline): MNHNS, SASEGT. V dropped 6 bases and J dropped 4 bases, with 10 bases sitting between them. The CDR3 sequence is CASRGGWNQPQHF. The CDR3 DNA is TGTGCCAGCAGGGGTGGATGGAATCAGCCCCAGCATTTT.

The V gene is TRBV19, the J gene TRBJ2-5, with a possible D match to TRBD2 (5 bases). The DNA end favors TRBJ2-7, so the J call may be wrong. Germline values: CDR1 LNHDA, CDR2 SQIVND (reference sequence). The CDR3 is made up of 14 amino acids. The CDR3 sequence: CASSTPGNSYEQYF. CDR3 coding DNA: TGTGCCAGTAGTACCCCCGGGAATTCCTACGAGCAGTACTTC.

The gene calls are TRBV5-1 and TRBJ2-1, with 8 bases fitting TRBD2. The CDR3 consists of 17 residues. Germline V gene data show CDR1 as SGHRS and CDR2 as YFSETQ. V lost 0 bases to trimming and J lost 9 bases; unmatched junction nucleotides: 14. The CDR3 sequence is CASSLGSREGRGSEQFF. The CDR3 DNA follows: TGCGCCAGCAGCTTGGGCTCTCGGGAGGGCCGAGGTTCTGAGCAGTTCTTC.

The gene calls are TRBV5-1 and TRBJ1-1, with 7 bases lining up with TRBD1. J lost 1 base, V lost 4 bases, and 7 bases had no gene match. Germline CDR1 and CDR2: SGHRS and YFSETQ. The CDR3 contains 15 residues. CDR3 amino acids: CASSDYRGTNTEAFF. The CDR3 region has the DNA TGCGCCAGCAGCGACTACAGGGGCACGAACACTGAAGCTTTCTTT.

The CDR3 is CASSFDYNEQFF. The CDR3 region has the DNA TGCGCCAGCAGCTTCGACTACAATGAGCAGTTCTTC. V and J are TRBV5-1 and TRBJ2-1, with D hard to call. The CDR3 runs to 12 residues. Per the germline V gene, CDR1 is SGHRS and CDR2 is YFSETQ. Trimming cost V 2 bases and J 3 bases, with 3 bases left between them. Supplemented by reference TRBV5-1 and TRBJ2-1, the full variable domain reads KAGVTQTPRYLIKTRGQQVTLSCSPISGHRSVSWYQQTPGQGLQFLFEYFSETQRNKGNFPGRFSGRQFSNSRSEMNVSTLELGDSALYLCASSFDYNEQFFGPGTRLTVL.

The CDR3 nucleotides read TGTGCCAGCAGTGAGATTTGGCGGGGGCCCTACGAGCAGTACTTC. This translates into CASSEIWRGPYEQYF. The V call is TRBV6-1, the J call TRBJ2-7; a possible D gene is TRBD2 (7 bases). The ends were cut back, 3 bases at V and 2 bases at J, with 14 bases in the middle. Germline V gene data show CDR1 as MNHNS and CDR2 as SASEGT. This CDR3 contains 15 residues.

The chain has TRBV30 and TRBJ1-5; the D gene is possibly TRBD1 (5 bases). The CDR3 length is 14 residues. Trimming took off 0 bases at V and 4 bases at J, with 10 bases between the two ends. The germline CDR1 and CDR2 sequences are GTSNPN and SVGIG (reference sequence). CDR3 residues: CAWSVPGPNQPQHF. In nucleotides, the CDR3 is TGTGCCTGGAGTGTGCCAGGGCCAAATCAGCCCCAGCATTTT.

This sequence joins TRBV30 and TRBJ1-2; TRBD1 matches 8 bases. Trimming took 1 base from V and 10 from J; bases not matched to a gene: 11. The germline V gene encodes CDR1 GTSNPN and CDR2 SVGIG (reference sequence). There are 14 residues in the CDR3. CDR3 sequence: CAWSAGTGPFFYTF. The CDR3 coding sequence is TGTGCCTGGAGTGCCGGGACAGGCCCTTTTTTCTACACCTTC.